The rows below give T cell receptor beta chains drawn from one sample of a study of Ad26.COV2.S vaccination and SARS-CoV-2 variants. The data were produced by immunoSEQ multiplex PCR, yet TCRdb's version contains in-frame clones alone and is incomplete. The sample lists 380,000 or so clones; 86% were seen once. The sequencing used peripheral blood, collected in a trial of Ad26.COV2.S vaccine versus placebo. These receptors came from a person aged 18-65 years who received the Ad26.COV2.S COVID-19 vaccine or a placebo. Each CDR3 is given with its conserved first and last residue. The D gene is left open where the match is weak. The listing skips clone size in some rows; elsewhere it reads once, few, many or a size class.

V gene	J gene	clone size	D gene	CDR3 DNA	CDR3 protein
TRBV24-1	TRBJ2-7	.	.	TGTGCCACCAGCTCGTCTTCATCATTCCGCTACGAGCAGTACTTC	CATSSSSSFRYEQYF
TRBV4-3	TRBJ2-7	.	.	TGCGCCAGCAGCCAAGATACGCCGGTACATACCTACGAGCAGTACTTC	CASSQDTPVHTYEQYF
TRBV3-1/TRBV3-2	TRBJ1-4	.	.	TGTGCCAGCAGCCAGGCCCCCGGGTTTAGGCATGAAAAACTGTTTTTT	CASSQAPGFRHEKLFF
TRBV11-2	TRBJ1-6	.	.	TGTGCCAGCAGTTGGTTGGGTCGGGTACTCCACTTT	CASSWLGRVLHF
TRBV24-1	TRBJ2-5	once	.	TGTGCCACCAGTGATTTGCAGGGGCCTAGCGGTGGGACCCAGTACTTC	CATSDLQGPSGGTQYF
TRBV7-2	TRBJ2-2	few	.	TGTGCCAGCCAGGGGAGGGGGAACACCGGGGAGCTGTTTTTT	CASQGRGNTGELFF
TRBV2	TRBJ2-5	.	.	TGTGCCAGCAGACCGGGCCATGTTGCGGAGACCCAGTACTTC	CASRPGHVAETQYF
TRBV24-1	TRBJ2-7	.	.	TGTGCCACCAGTAAGGACAGCTCCTACGAGCAGTACTTC	CATSKDSSYEQYF
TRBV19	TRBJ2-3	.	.	TGTGCCAGTAGTATAGGAGGCTTCCATACGCAGTATTTT	CASSIGGFHTQYF
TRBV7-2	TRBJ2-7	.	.	TGTGCCAGCAGGCCCGGGACTTACCTCACCTACGAGCAGTACTTC	CASRPGTYLTYEQYF
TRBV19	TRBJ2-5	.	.	TGTGCCACCGACGGTCTGGGGGAGACCCAGTACTTC	CATDGLGETQYF
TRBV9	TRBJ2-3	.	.	TGTGCCAGCAGCGTAGAGGGCGGCCGCACAGATACGCAGTATTTT	CASSVEGGRTDTQYF
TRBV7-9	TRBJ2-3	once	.	TGTGCCAGCAGCTTTAGCGCCGGCTCACAAAATACGCAGTATTTT	CASSFSAGSQNTQYF
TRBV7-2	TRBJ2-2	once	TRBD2	TGTGCCAGCAGCTTAGGTCCTAGCGGGACCGGGGAGCTGTTTTTT	CASSLGPSGTGELFF
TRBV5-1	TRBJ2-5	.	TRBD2	TGCGCCAGCAGCTTGGGTCTAGCGGGAGAAGAGACCCAGTACTTC	CASSLGLAGEETQYF
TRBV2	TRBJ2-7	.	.	TGTGCCAGCAGTGAAGCGCTGAGGGTACCCTACGAGCAGTACTTC	CASSEALRVPYEQYF
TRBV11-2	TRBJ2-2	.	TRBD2	TGTGCCAGCAGCTTAGTGGCAGCGGGGGGAACCGGGGAGCTGTTTTTT	CASSLVAAGGTGELFF
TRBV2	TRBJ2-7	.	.	TGTGCCAGCAGCGATGCTGGGGTCCCCTCGGGAGAGCAGTACTTC	CASSDAGVPSGEQYF
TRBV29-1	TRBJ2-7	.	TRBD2	TGCAGCGTTGGGATAGCGGGAGGGCCGGGGACCTACGAGCAGTACTTT	CSVGIAGGPGTYEQYF
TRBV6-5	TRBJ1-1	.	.	TGTGCCAGCAGTCAAATTGGTACAGGGAACACTGAAGCTTTCTTT	CASSQIGTGNTEAFF
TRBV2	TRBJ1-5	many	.	TGTGCCAGCAGTGTTGGGACCCTTAGCAATCAGCCCCAGCATTTT	CASSVGTLSNQPQHF
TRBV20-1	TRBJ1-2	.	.	TGCAGTGCTAGTTACAGGGACTATGGCTACACCTTC	CSASYRDYGYTF
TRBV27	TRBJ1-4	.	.	TGTGCCAGCAGTGCCGCAACTAATGAAAAACTGTTTTTT	CASSAATNEKLFF
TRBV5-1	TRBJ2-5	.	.	TGCGCCAGCAGCTTTCAAGGGTCAAAAGAGACCCAGTACTTC	CASSFQGSKETQYF
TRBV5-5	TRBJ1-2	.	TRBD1	TGTGCCAGCAGCGCACAGGGGGGAAATGGCTACACCTTC	CASSAQGGNGYTF
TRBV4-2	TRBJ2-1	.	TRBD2	TGTGCCAGCAGCCAGGTCGGGACTAGCGTTTACAATGAGCAGTTCTTC	CASSQVGTSVYNEQFF
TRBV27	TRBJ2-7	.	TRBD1	TGTGCCAGCAGTCTCAGGACAGGGCTAGGTACCCGCGAGCAGTACTTC	CASSLRTGLGTREQYF
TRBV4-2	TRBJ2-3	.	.	TGTGCCAGCAGCCCTAAAGGGGCGGGACTTGGCACAGATACGCAGTATTTT	CASSPKGAGLGTDTQYF
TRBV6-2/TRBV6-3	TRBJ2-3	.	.	TGTGCCAGCAGTGGAGGACTCGTCCGGGATACGCAGTATTTT	CASSGGLVRDTQYF
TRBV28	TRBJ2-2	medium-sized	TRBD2	TGTGCCAGCAGCCCCGGGGGGACGGACACCGGGGAGCTGTTTTTT	CASSPGGTDTGELFF
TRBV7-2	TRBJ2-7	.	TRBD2	TGTGCCAGCAGCTTATGGCCCGAGCGGGAGAGGAACGAGCAGTACTTC	CASSLWPERERNEQYF
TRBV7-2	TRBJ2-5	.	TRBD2	TGTGCCAGCAGTCGCGAATTACTAGCGGGAGAGACCCAGTACTTC	CASSRELLAGETQYF
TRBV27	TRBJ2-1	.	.	TGTGCCAGCCGCCTTTGGAGCGGCCAAAACAATGAGCAGTTCTTC	CASRLWSGQNNEQFF
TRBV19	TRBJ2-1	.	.	TGTGCCAGTAGTGCTCGGGACTCCAATCGGCAGTTCTTC	CASSARDSNRQFF
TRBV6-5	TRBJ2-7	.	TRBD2	TGTGCCAGCAGTTACTCGAGAACGGGGGGGCCCAACGAGCAGTACTTC	CASSYSRTGGPNEQYF
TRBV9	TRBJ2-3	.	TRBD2	TGTGCCAGCAGCGTAGGGTCGGGGGGGAGCCCCAGCACAGATACGCAGTATTTT	CASSVGSGGSPSTDTQYF
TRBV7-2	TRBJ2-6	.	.	TGTGCCAGCAGCTCACAGGGGGGGTCTGGGGCCAACGTCCTGACTTTC	CASSSQGGSGANVLTF
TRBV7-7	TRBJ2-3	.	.	TGTGCTAGCAGCTTAGCAGGGGAGGATACGCAGTATTTT	CASSLAGEDTQYF
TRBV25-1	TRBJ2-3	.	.	TGTGCCAGCAGTGATAGTTGGGGAAGCACAGATACGCAGTATTTT	CASSDSWGSTDTQYF
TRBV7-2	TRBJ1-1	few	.	TGTGCCAGCAGCTCCTCTCCCCCAAACCCTTTCTTT	CASSSSPPNPFF
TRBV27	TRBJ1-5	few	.	TGTGCCGGTCAAGGGTGTGGCAATCAGCCCCAGCATTTT	CAGQGCGNQPQHF
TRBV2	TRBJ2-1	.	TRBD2	TGTGCCAGCACCCCGGCTAGCGGATACAATGAGCAGTTCTTC	CASTPASGYNEQFF
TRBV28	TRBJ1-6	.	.	TGTGCCACCTCCGTTAGCTCCTATAATTCACCCCTCCACTTT	CATSVSSYNSPLHF
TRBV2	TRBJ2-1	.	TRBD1	TGTGCCAGCAGTGAGGAACAGGGGTCGTTCTTC	CASSEEQGSFF
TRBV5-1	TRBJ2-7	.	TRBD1	TGCGCCAGCAGCTTGGACGGACAGGGAATCCACGAGCAGTACTTC	CASSLDGQGIHEQYF
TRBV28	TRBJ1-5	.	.	TGTGCCAGCAGTTCACGTCCGAAACCTCCCCGTTTCCATTTT	CASSSRPKPPRFHF
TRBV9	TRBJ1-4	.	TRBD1	TGTGCCAGCAGCCCGGACAGGGGAGGCGGTAATGAAAAACTGTTTTTT	CASSPDRGGGNEKLFF
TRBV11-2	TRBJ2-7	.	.	TGTGCCAGCAGTGGGGGGCCAGGGGGCTCCTACGAGCAGTACTTC	CASSGGPGGSYEQYF
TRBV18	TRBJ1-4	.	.	TGTGCCAGCTCACCACAAGGGTCCCAGGGAAGTGAAAAACTGTTTTTT	CASSPQGSQGSEKLFF
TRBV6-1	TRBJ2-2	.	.	TGTGCCAGCAGTGAAGCGCTTCGCGGGGAGCTGTTTTTT	CASSEALRGELFF
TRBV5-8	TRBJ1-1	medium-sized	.	TGTGCCAGCAGCTCGTCCGTGAACACTGAAGCTTTCTTT	CASSSSVNTEAFF
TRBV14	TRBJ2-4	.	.	TGTGCCAGCAGCCGGCCCGGGACACAAAACATTCAGTACTTC	CASSRPGTQNIQYF
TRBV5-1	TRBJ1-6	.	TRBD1	TGCGCCAGCAGCTTAACAGGGACAGGGCGATCACCCCTCCACTTT	CASSLTGTGRSPLHF
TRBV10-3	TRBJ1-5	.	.	TGTGCCATCAGTGAGTCGGAAGTCTTCGGCAATCAGCCCCAGCATTTT	CAISESEVFGNQPQHF
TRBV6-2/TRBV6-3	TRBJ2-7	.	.	TGTGCCAGCAGTTACTCGACTTCGAGCTCCTACGAGCAGTACTTC	CASSYSTSSSYEQYF
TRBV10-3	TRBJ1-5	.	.	TGTGCCATCAGTTTAGGGGAGAGCAATCAGCCCCAGCATTTT	CAISLGESNQPQHF
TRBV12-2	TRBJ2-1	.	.	TGTGCAAGTCGCCCCCCCCGGGGTCGGGCGGGTGCAATCTACAATGAGCAGTTCTTC	CASRPPRGRAGAIYNEQFF
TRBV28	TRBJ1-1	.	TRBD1	TGTGCCAGCACGGGACAGGGGGCCGCCATGAACACTGAAGCTTTCTTT	CASTGQGAAMNTEAFF
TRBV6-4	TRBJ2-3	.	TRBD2	TGTGCCAGCAGTGCCGGGACTAGCGGGGCAGATACGCAGTATTTT	CASSAGTSGADTQYF
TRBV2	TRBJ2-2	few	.	TGTGCCAGCTCAGGGATGAACACCGGGGAGCTGTTTTTT	CASSGMNTGELFF